The 16 T cell receptor beta chains in this list originate from one sample, sequenced in a study of T cell responses to AZD1222 COVID-19 vaccine. The method was immunoSEQ multiplex PCR; TCRdb's version includes in-frame clones alone and lacks a portion of them. This table has roughly 150,000 clones, around 91% appearing once. This sample comprised peripheral blood, obtained on day 0 of AZD1222 vaccination. These receptor sequences come from an adult in good health.

The rearrangement uses TRBV5-1 and TRBJ1-2; D gene unclear. The CDR3 has 15 residues. The germline V gene encodes CDR1 SGHRS and CDR2 YFSETQ. Trimming cost V 0 bases and J 4 bases, with 13 bases left between them. CDR3 region: CASSLAMGGSYGYTF. The CDR3 DNA reads TGCGCCAGCAGCTTGGCCATGGGTGGGAGCTATGGCTACACCTTC.

The rearrangement joins TRBV13 to TRBJ2-7, with D hard to call. The CDR3 contains 13 residues. The V end was cut by 0 bases, the J end by 6 bases, with 9 bases between. CDR1 and CDR2 (germline): PRHDT, FYEKMQ (reference sequence). CDR3 nucleotide sequence: TGTGCCAGCAGCTTAGGCCGTAGTCCCGAGCAGTACTTC. Translation gives CASSLGRSPEQYF.

The chain uses TRBV28 and TRBJ2-1; maybe TRBD1 (7 bases). The CDR3 is made up of 14 amino acids. V lost 2 bases and J 6 bases, leaving 11 bases between the germline ends. Germline V lookup: CDR1 MDHEN, CDR2 SYDVKM. The CDR3 nucleotides are TGTGCCAGCAGTTTAGGGGGGACAGCCAATGAGCAGTTCTTC. This codes for CASSLGGTANEQFF.

The chain uses TRBV6-5 and TRBJ2-7; D gene uncertain. Germline V CDR1 and CDR2: MNHEY, SVGAGI. The CDR3 length is 10 residues. Trimming pared 6 bases from V and 3 bases from J, leaving 3 bases between. In DNA form, the CDR3 reads TGTGCCAGCAGCAACTACGAGCAGTACTTC. It yields the protein CASSNYEQYF.

The rearrangement joins TRBV3-1 (or the pseudogene TRBV3-2) to TRBJ1-1; no definite D call. V gave up 2 bases and J gave up 7 bases, with 8 bases separating them. Germline-derived CDR1 and CDR2 are LGHDT and YNNKEL (reference sequence). The CDR3 runs 12 residues. CDR3 in amino acids: CASSQTRREAFF. The DNA for the CDR3 is TGTGCCAGCAGCCAAACCAGGCGTGAAGCTTTCTTT.

This sequence joins TRBV11-3 and TRBJ2-3; 13 bases match TRBD2. The CDR3 is 17 amino acids. V dropped 4 bases and J dropped 3; count of bases not matched to a gene: 7. Germline CDR1 reads SGHNT; CDR2 reads YENEEA. CDR3 loop: CASSSGTSGAGTDTQYF. In DNA form, the CDR3 reads TGTGCCAGCAGCTCCGGGACTAGCGGGGCCGGGACAGATACGCAGTATTTT.

The chain joins TRBV30 to TRBJ1-6; D may be TRBD1 (5 bases). Germline V gene data show CDR1 as GTSNPN and CDR2 as SVGIG (reference sequence). The CDR3 totals 15 residues. Deletions cut 4 bases from V and 9 bases from J, with 19 bases between. The CDR3 DNA sequence: TGTGCCTGGAAGTGGCAGGGCAGCGGAATTTCACCCCTCCACTTT. Amino acid sequence: CAWKWQGSGISPLHF. Based on the CDR3 plus reference TRBV30 and TRBJ1-6, the full variable domain is SQTIHQWPATLVQPVGSPLSLECTVEGTSNPNLYWYRQAAGRGLQLLFYSVGIGQISSEVPQNLSASRPQDRQFILSSKKLLLSDSGFYLCAWKWQGSGISPLHFGNGTRLTVT.

This clone was observed once. The genes are TRBV5-1 and TRBJ2-7; 7 nucleotides line up with TRBD2. The germline V gene encodes CDR1 SGHRS and CDR2 YFSETQ. The CDR3 contains 14 residues. V shed 6 bases, J shed 7 bases, and the junction held 13 bases outside the gene matches. Written as DNA, the CDR3 is TGCGCCAGCATTTTGACTAGCCGAGTAGTTGAGCAGTACTTC. Translated, it gives CASILTSRVVEQYF.

The chain uses TRBV23-1 and TRBJ2-7; tentatively, D is TRBD1 (6 bases). TRBV23-1 is an ORF, and what it does is uncertain. Trimming cost V 5 bases and J 3 bases, with 20 bases left between them. The CDR3 runs to 16 residues. The CDR3 DNA follows: TGCGCCAGCAGTAGGCCAAGAGACAGGCCGGACTACGAGCAGTACTTC. Its protein is CASSRPRDRPDYEQYF.

The chain couples TRBV3-1 (or the pseudogene TRBV3-2) to TRBJ2-5, with D tentatively TRBD1 or TRBD2 (5 bases each). V gave up 0 bases and J gave up 0 bases, with 14 bases separating them. CDR3 length: 17 amino acids. Per the germline V gene, CDR1 is LGHDT and CDR2 is YNNKEL (reference sequence). The CDR3 coding sequence is TGTGCCAGCAGCCAAGAACCCTCGTGGGGGTACCAAGAGACCCAGTACTTC. Protein: CASSQEPSWGYQETQYF.

The rearrangement uses TRBV6-8 and TRBJ2-1, with D possibly TRBD1 on 6 matching bases. The CDR3 contains 17 residues. V was cut by 0 bases and J by 6 bases, with 18 bases left in between. CDR1 MNHGY and CDR2 SAAAGT come from the germline V gene. The CDR3 coding sequence is TGTGCCAGCAGTTACTCGTTCGTGGGGGCTGAGGGCAATGAGCAGTTCTTC. This sequence encodes CASSYSFVGAEGNEQFF.

The gene calls are TRBV6-4 and TRBJ2-1; no definite D call. Trimming left V 2 bases short and J 11 bases short, with 16 bases between. The CDR3 has 14 residues. The V gene's germline CDR1 is MRHNA and CDR2 SNTAGT. CDR3 sequence reads: CASSDTPGPEQQFF. Written as DNA, the CDR3 is TGTGCCAGCAGTGACACTCCGGGCCCGGAGCAGCAGTTCTTC.

The rearrangement links TRBV19 to TRBJ1-2, with TRBD1 as a possible D gene (6 bases). The CDR3 length is 12 residues. From germline, CDR1 is LNHDA and CDR2 SQIVND (reference sequence). The V end was cut by 9 bases, the J end by 5 bases, with 13 bases between. The CDR3 DNA is TGTGCCAGCTGGACAGCGGGGTATGGCTACACCTTC. Protein sequence: CASWTAGYGYTF.

The chain uses TRBV6-5 and TRBJ1-5; D not resolved. CDR1 is MNHEY and CDR2 is SVGAGI in the germline V gene. The CDR3 is made up of 15 amino acids. V shed 6 bases and J shed 5 bases, with 17 bases lying between them. The CDR3 DNA is TGTGCCAGCAGCCACCAGGTGTCGGGGTATCAGCCCCAGCATTTT. It specifies CASSHQVSGYQPQHF.

The CDR3 sequence is CASSLVQGGTNEKLFF. As DNA, the CDR3 is TGTGCCAGCAGCTTAGTTCAGGGGGGAACTAATGAAAAACTGTTTTTT. The chain combines TRBV7-9 with TRBJ1-4; 7 bases agree with TRBD1. CDR1 and CDR2 (germline): SEHNR, FQNEAQ (reference sequence). J was trimmed by 1 base and V by 1 base; bases with no gene match: 3. The CDR3 covers 16 residues.

This clone was picked up a small number of times. As DNA, the CDR3 is TGTGCCAGCAGCACAGGGACAGGGGATGGCTACACCTTC. Its protein product is CASSTGTGDGYTF. The rearrangement joins TRBV21-1 to TRBJ1-2; the table's D call, TRBD1, was not checked against the DNA. TRBV21-1 is recorded as a pseudogene. This CDR3 contains 13 residues.